The clone carrying this TCR beta chain was detected many times. This sample stems from a study of tumor-infiltrating lymphocytes in primary liver carcinoma. Study-level background: There were roughly 3.65 to 8 million productive TCRbeta reads per sample, a yield similar across tissue types.

Joint extraction of RNA and DNA used roughly 17-32 mg of bulk tissue that was unsorted. Viable tumor cell content exceeded 85% in every tumor sample. The germline V and J ends were trimmed by 5 bases and 3 bases, with 5 bases remaining between them. This CDR3 spans 12 amino acids. Germline loops: CDR1 SGHKS, CDR2 YYEKEE (reference sequence). The authors made TCR beta cDNA from 400 to 600 ng total RNA with a constant-region primer. Amplification in three nested multiplex PCR rounds with slightly modified ARM-PCR gave rise to TCR beta libraries. Rounds one and two of PCR, each of 10 to 11 cycles, were primed with TRBV1-TRBV30 forward primers and a C-beta reverse primer. MiXCR was run by TCRdb on the multiplex PCR reads, yielding one entry per CDR3 protein. The sample holds about 64,000 distinct CDR3 sequences, approximately 74% seen once.

Sequencing input: liver tumor tissue from sampling region 4. The subset was: tumor region T4, right-lateral pole. This clonotype originated in a man aged 35 to 55 with primary liver carcinoma and hepatitis B virus infection. The V and J genes are TRBV5-5 and TRBJ2-2; D gene unclear. The CDR3 is CASRLHTGELFF. The DNA for the CDR3 is TGTGCCAGCAGACTCCACACCGGGGAGCTGTTTTTT.